This TCR beta chain was observed in a study of T cell repertoires in urothelial bladder cancer (dated by TCRdb to the late 2010s). Regarding the complete study: Of the roughly 12 resected lesions, three were clinical stage cT0, three were cTa, three were cT1, and three were cT2 or greater. TCR repertoire clonality in bladder tumors was compared with TCR repertoire clonality in benign bladder inflammation. About 13 patients who had bladder lesions and were undergoing transurethral resection were prospectively identified. Around twelve resected bladder lesions, made up of urothelial carcinoma (UC+) and benign (UC-) specimens, were studied. The paper's findings and limits, for the study overall: The median percentage of tumor infiltrating lymphocytes was around 2% in carcinoma specimens and approximately 12% in benign specimens. Urothelial carcinoma specimens contained fewer T cells than benign specimens, with a median of approximately 5,000 versus 26,000. In carcinoma specimens, one T-cell clone made up as much as 17% of infiltrating lymphocytes, versus over 1.5% in benign specimens.

Of note for this clone: No cognate antigen has been identified for it. There are no base qualities to consult, and no much larger clone falls within one base.

The immunoSEQ assay was used to sequence the CDR3 region of the TCR beta chain. The original methods were these. For each specimen, the T-cell fraction, clonal dominance, and maximum TCR clone frequency were calculated. Held by TCRdb, this immuneACCESS table contains in-frame sequences only and omits some clones. Under half of the omission traces to an unresolved V gene where checked; the cause of the rest is unknown. Clonal size and the V and J genes are those of that table, whereas D and trimming came from the DNA. The sample table records approximately 10,000 clones; 50% to 75% of these occur just once. Clones ranked in the top ten supply less than 35% of the sample. Specimens of bladder lesions were obtained during transurethral resection and kept at -80C. DNA was isolated from the bladder specimens obtained at transurethral resection. Input material: tumor-infiltrating cells from bladder cancer. The TCR comes from a human donor with urothelial carcinoma.

The CDR3 corresponds to CAIRSTGNSYEQYF. The DNA reads TGTGCCATCCGATCCACTGGAAACTCCTACGAGCAGTACTTC. The rearranged segments are TRBV10-3 and TRBJ2-7; no D gene call is confident. V drops 8 bases and J drops 0 bases, leaving 14 bases in between. From a lookup of the germline V gene, CDR1 and CDR2 are ENHRY and SYGVKD. The CDR3 has 14 amino acids, counting the end cysteine and phenylalanine. Just the 42-base CDR3 DNA is kept, in frame starting at base 1.